These 4 T cell receptor beta chains came from one sample sequenced in a study of CD8+CD57+ T cells in acquired aplastic anemia. Flow cytometry had shown expanded CD8+CD57+ cells in the patients chosen for sequencing. The use of genomic DNA as template underpinned the TCR beta VDJ and CDR3 profiling. Each CDR3 protein gets one entry after TCRdb re-called the reads with MiXCR. The data hold some 170,000 distinct CDR3 sequences, with less than 65% observed a single time. The sample was sorted CD4+, CD8+, or CD8+CD57+ T cells (not recorded which) from PBMCs. These receptors were collected from a human donor with aplastic anemia.

This rearrangement joins TRBV19 to TRBJ2-2, with D perhaps matching TRBD2 (6 bases). CDR1 is LNHDA and CDR2 is SQIVND in the germline V gene (reference sequence). V was shortened by 0 bases and J by 7 bases, with 12 bases between the two germline ends. This CDR3 spans 15 amino acids. The CDR3 bases are TGTGCCAGTAGTATAGAAGGCGGGGATGGCGGGGAGCTGTTTTTT. Amino acid sequence: CASSIEGGDGGELFF.

This clonotype appeared many times. The chain recombines TRBV12-5 with TRBJ2-5, with 9 bases fitting TRBD1. V was pared by 5 bases and J by 5 bases, with 12 bases of the junction left unmatched. CDR3 size: 16 residues. CDR1 is LGHNT and CDR2 is FRNRAP in the germline V gene. CDR3 nucleotide sequence: TGTGCTAGTGGTCCGGGACAGGGTTATTCTGAGGAGACCCAGTACTTC. This gives the protein CASGPGQGYSEETQYF.

This clonotype was observed once. This sequence joins TRBV7-9 and TRBJ1-3, with a weak D call TRBD1 (5 bases). The V end was cut by 1 base, the J end by 7 bases, with 11 bases between. This CDR3 is 14 amino acids long. Germline loops: CDR1 SEHNR, CDR2 FQNEAQ (reference sequence). CDR3 DNA: TGTGCCAGCAGCTTAGTAGGCAGGGTGAACACCATATATTTT. Translated, it gives CASSLVGRVNTIYF.

This sequence joins TRBV20-1 and TRBJ2-2, with TRBD2 matching 9 bases. This CDR3 contains 17 residues. Germline V lookup: CDR1 DFQATT, CDR2 SNEGSKA (reference sequence). The junction had 8 bases not matched to a gene; V was cut back by 3 bases and J by 0 bases. In DNA form, the CDR3 reads TGCAGTGCTAGGGGACTAGCCGGATCCGCGAACACCGGGGAGCTGTTTTTT. As protein: CSARGLAGSANTGELFF.